Described below is a single TCR beta chain sequence and its context. Assay: immunoSEQ multiplex PCR; the TCRdb copy retains only in-frame clones and omits some. The table lists 100,000 to 150,000 clones, about 91% of them singletons. The data originate from a study of T cell responses to AZD1222 COVID-19 vaccine. V was clipped by 0 bases and J by 2 bases; unmatched bases: 4. Germline values: CDR1 MNHNS, CDR2 SASEGT. This CDR3 contains 16 residues. The receptor's source is an adult who received the AZD1222 COVID-19 vaccine. The starting material was peripheral blood, obtained 28 days after the second AZD1222 dose. The V call is TRBV6-1, the J call TRBJ2-3, with TRBD2 matching 8 bases. The CDR3 DNA sequence: TGTGCCAGCAGTGAAGCTCGGCGGGGGGCCACAGATACGCAGTATTTT. This encodes CASSEARRGATDTQYF.